The 32 T cell receptor beta chains below all came from one sample that was sequenced in a study of early T cells in non-severe SARS-CoV-2 infection. A single record per CDR3 protein comes from TCRdb applying MiXCR to the 5' RACE reads. The sample holds about 110,000 distinct CDR3 sequences; over 9.5% are singletons and the top ten take about 3.8%. This specimen consisted of whole blood, obtained at baseline. The receptor set was obtained from an adult who was a healthcare worker with PCR-confirmed SARS-CoV-2 infection or an uninfected control (not recorded which).

Ten or more counts support this clonotype. The V and J genes are TRBV6-6 and TRBJ1-1; D ambiguous. The CDR3 contains 16 residues. The germline V and J ends were trimmed by 5 bases and 0 bases, with 16 bases remaining between them. Per the germline V gene, CDR1 is MNHNY and CDR2 is SVGAGI (reference sequence). The CDR3 region has the DNA TGTGCCAGCAGTGCTGGACGGACCGGCGTGAACACTGAAGCTTTCTTT. This translates into CASSAGRTGVNTEAFF.

This clonotype was counted only a few times. CDR3 coding DNA: TGTGCCAGCAGCCCCTCCTCGACTCTGAAGCAGTTCTTC. Translation: CASSPSSTLKQFF. The chain employs TRBV3-1 and TRBJ2-1, with D unresolved. The CDR3 has 13 amino acids. The germline V and J ends were trimmed by 4 bases and 11 bases, with 15 bases remaining between them. Germline V CDR1 and CDR2: LGHDT, YNNKEL (reference sequence).

This clonotype has a handful of counts. V usage is TRBV10-3 and J usage is TRBJ2-3; TRBD1 matches 7 bases. V was pared by 7 bases and J by 3 bases, with 4 bases of the junction left unmatched. The CDR3 contains 13 residues. Germline V gene lookup returns CDR1 ENHRY and CDR2 SYGVKD. The CDR3 here is CAIKGRGTDTQYF. In nucleotides, the CDR3 is TGTGCCATCAAGGGCAGGGGGACAGATACGCAGTATTTT.

This clonotype was detected a few times. V and J are TRBV4-1 and TRBJ2-7; 7 bases line up with TRBD1. V lost 4 bases to trimming and J lost 0 bases; unmatched junction nucleotides: 6. The CDR3 is made up of 15 amino acids. Germline-derived CDR1 and CDR2 are MGHRA and YSYEKL. DNA of the CDR3: TGCGCCAGCAGCCTACGACAGGGAATCTCCTACGAGCAGTACTTC. Its translation is CASSLRQGISYEQYF.

This clonotype showed up just once. The chain links TRBV7-2 to TRBJ1-2; no firm D call. The germline V gene has CDR1 SGHTA and CDR2 FQGNSA. The CDR3 totals 14 residues. V was pared by 4 bases and J by 4 bases, with 13 bases between. This CDR3 is CASSSPRVSYGYTF. Written as DNA, the CDR3 is TGTGCCAGCAGCTCCCCCCGGGTCTCCTATGGCTACACCTTC.

The chain recombines TRBV29-1 with TRBJ2-7; 8 positions agree with TRBD1. CDR3 size: 13 residues. V shed 7 bases and J 3 bases; nucleotides not matched to a gene: 8. Germline V gives CDR1 SQVTM, CDR2 ANQGSEA. This CDR3 is CSAAGTGLYEQYF. The CDR3 coding sequence is TGCAGCGCTGCCGGGACAGGCCTCTACGAGCAGTACTTC.

This clonotype occurred a few times. The gene calls are TRBV12-3 or TRBV12-4 and TRBJ2-2; TRBD2 matches 7 bases. With 5 bases clipped from V and 4 bases from J, the junction kept 10 bases outside the gene matches. The CDR3 extends over 16 amino acids. The chain's CDR3 is CASSPPSGSTTGELFF. For the CDR3, the DNA is TGTGCCAGCAGTCCTCCTAGCGGATCTACCACCGGGGAGCTGTTTTTT.

The chain couples TRBV5-5 to TRBJ2-3; 8 positions agree with TRBD2. The CDR3 loop spans 15 amino acids. The trim removed 3 bases at V and 4 bases at J, leaving 7 bases unmatched. Germline assignment: CDR1 SGHKS and CDR2 YYEKEE (reference sequence). The CDR3 DNA sequence: TGTGCCAGCAGCTGGACTAGCCGGGGGGCAGATACGCAGTATTTT. Amino acid sequence: CASSWTSRGADTQYF.

The sample holds many counts of this clonotype. The chain is built from TRBV20-1 and TRBJ2-3; 11 nucleotides line up with TRBD2. Germline assignment: CDR1 DFQATT and CDR2 SNEGSKA (reference sequence). This CDR3 spans 15 amino acids. The V gene end was trimmed by 5 bases and the J gene end by 5 bases; junction bases not matched to a gene: 9. The CDR3 protein is CSADSSGGFGDTQYF. The CDR3 DNA sequence: TGCAGTGCTGACTCTAGCGGGGGGTTCGGAGATACGCAGTATTTT.

This clonotype appeared many times. This chain links TRBV4-1 with TRBJ1-1; D remains ambiguous. The CDR3 totals 16 residues. The ends were cut back, 0 bases at V and 4 bases at J, with 15 bases in the middle. CDR1 MGHRA and CDR2 YSYEKL come from the germline V gene. In DNA, the CDR3 is TGCGCCAGCAGCCAAGACACCGGTGGGTACAGCACTGAAGCTTTCTTT. Translation gives CASSQDTGGYSTEAFF.

This clonotype has just a few counts. The rearrangement links TRBV5-1 to TRBJ2-1, with 7 bases fitting TRBD1. This CDR3 has 13 residues. Germline-derived CDR1 and CDR2 are SGHRS and YFSETQ. V lost 4 bases and J lost 5; bases outside the gene matches: 3. The chain's CDR3 is CASSLGQHNEQFF. The CDR3 DNA follows: TGCGCCAGCAGCCTGGGACAGCACAATGAGCAGTTCTTC.

There are a few counts of this clonotype. This rearrangement joins TRBV25-1 to TRBJ1-2; D is uncertain. The CDR3 runs to 15 residues. CDR1 and CDR2 (germline): MGHDK, SYGVNS. Deletions cut 0 bases from V and 2 bases from J, with 10 bases between. The CDR3 nucleotides read TGTGCCAGCAGTGAATATCAAGGCAGCAACTATGGCTACACCTTC. Encoded protein: CASSEYQGSNYGYTF.

The chain has TRBV10-3 and TRBJ2-3, with D possibly TRBD2 on 6 matching bases. Germline V gene lookup returns CDR1 ENHRY and CDR2 SYGVKD. The length of the CDR3 is 15 residues. V was cut by 10 bases and J by 3 bases, with 20 bases left in between. In DNA, the CDR3 is TGTGCCACCGACTCGGCGGGGCGGATTACAGATACGCAGTATTTT. Amino acid sequence: CATDSAGRITDTQYF.

In this sample, this clonotype turned up a few times. The J gene is TRBJ2-4, the V gene TRBV28; no reliable D call. The germline CDR1 and CDR2 sequences are MDHEN and SYDVKM. Deletions cut 1 base from V and 0 bases from J, with 10 bases between. The length of the CDR3 is 16 residues. This CDR3 is CASSLFPPSAKNIQYF. The CDR3 nucleotides are TGTGCCAGCAGTTTATTCCCCCCTTCAGCCAAAAACATTCAGTACTTC.

Many counts were recorded for this clonotype. CDR3 sequence (DNA): TGTGCCAGCAGCTTGTCGGGACAGACCAACGTCCTGACTTTC. Translated: CASSLSGQTNVLTF. The chain couples TRBV7-9 to TRBJ2-6; 7 bases agree with TRBD1. Germline V gives CDR1 SEHNR, CDR2 FQNEAQ (reference sequence). The CDR3 consists of 14 residues. V gave up 3 bases and J gave up 8 bases; unmatched junction bases: 4.

This clonotype has a handful of counts. This chain uses TRBV18 with TRBJ2-1, with TRBD1 matching 9 bases. Per germline, CDR1 KGHSH and CDR2 LQKENI. The V gene end was trimmed by 6 bases and the J gene end by 15 bases; junction bases not matched to a gene: 12. The CDR3 has 13 residues. The CDR3 region has the DNA TGTGCCAGCTCTCTCCTAGACAGGGGGTTGTTGTTCTTC. Translating it yields CASSLLDRGLLFF. Variable domain in full (rest from reference TRBV18 and TRBJ2-1): NAGVMQNPRHLVRRRGQEARLRCSPMKGHSHVYWYRQLPEEGLKFMVYLQKENIIDESGMPKERFSAEFPKEGPSILRIQQVVRGDSAAYFCASSLLDRGLLFFGPGTRLTVL.

This clonotype was seen many times. V is TRBV11-3 and J is TRBJ2-2; tentatively, D is TRBD1 or TRBD2 (6 bases each). The V end lost 0 bases, the J end lost 5 bases, and 10 bases lay between the germline ends. This CDR3 has 15 amino acids. Germline V gene lookup returns CDR1 SGHNT and CDR2 YENEEA. The CDR3 DNA reads as TGTGCCAGCAGCTTAGAAAGGGGGACTACCGGGGAGCTGTTTTTT. Protein sequence: CASSLERGTTGELFF.

Many counts were recorded for this clonotype. The V and J genes are TRBV28 and TRBJ2-4; D is perhaps TRBD1 (5 bases). Per germline, CDR1 MDHEN and CDR2 SYDVKM. The CDR3 has 15 residues. V lost 3 bases and J lost 0, with 9 bases in between. The CDR3 region has the DNA TGTGCCAGCAGTTTGAGCAGGGTAGCCAAAAACATTCAGTACTTC. Its protein product is CASSLSRVAKNIQYF.

This clonotype came up a few times. The chain recombines TRBV11-2 with TRBJ2-7; 7 bases agree with TRBD1. V shed 0 bases, J shed 4 bases, and the junction held 9 bases outside the gene matches. CDR3 size: 16 residues. In germline, CDR1 is SGHAT, CDR2 FQNNGV. As DNA, the CDR3 is TGTGCCAGCAGCTTAGATTGGGGACAGCCCAAATACGAGCAGTACTTC. Translating gives CASSLDWGQPKYEQYF.

This clonotype came up many times. CDR3: CASSFGAHRLEGYTF. The CDR3 DNA follows: TGTGCCAGCAGTTTCGGGGCCCACAGACTGGAAGGCTACACCTTC. The chain carries TRBV12-3 or TRBV12-4 and TRBJ1-2, with D possibly matching TRBD1 (5 bases). The V and J ends lost 3 bases and 8 bases respectively, with 19 bases between them. The CDR3 is 15 amino acids.

There are a few counts of this clonotype. The rearrangement uses TRBV5-1 and TRBJ2-1; TRBD2 agrees at 8 bases. The CDR3 extends over 13 amino acids. V lost 3 bases to trimming and J lost 7 bases; unmatched junction nucleotides: 3. Germline V gives CDR1 SGHRS, CDR2 YFSETQ. The CDR3, as DNA: TGCGCCAGCAGCTGGCGGGGGGCGAATGAGCAGTTCTTC. Translated: CASSWRGANEQFF.

The sample holds a few counts of this clonotype. The gene calls are TRBV5-1 and TRBJ2-1; D not certain. The germline V and J ends were trimmed by 0 bases and 0 bases, with 10 bases remaining between them. The length of the CDR3 is 16 residues. From germline, CDR1 is SGHRS and CDR2 YFSETQ. CDR3 region: CASSLVIGSSYNEQFF. CDR3 bases: TGCGCCAGCAGCTTGGTGATCGGTAGCTCCTACAATGAGCAGTTCTTC.

This clonotype was counted between two and nine times. The genes are TRBV6-2 or TRBV6-3 and TRBJ2-3, with D perhaps TRBD1 or TRBD2 (6 bases each). The germline CDR1 and CDR2 sequences are MNHEY and SVGEGT. CDR3 length: 12 amino acids. Trimming cost V 3 bases and J 14 bases, with 15 bases left between them. This CDR3 reads CASSYPGAQPYF. The CDR3 bases are TGTGCCAGCAGTTATCCGGGGGCCCAACCGTATTTT.

The V call is TRBV5-5, the J call TRBJ1-5, with D maybe TRBD1 (6 bases). Germline assignment: CDR1 SGHKS and CDR2 YYEKEE (reference sequence). V dropped 2 bases and J dropped 0 bases, with 15 bases sitting between them. The CDR3 totals 17 residues. The DNA for the CDR3 is TGTGCCAGCAGCTTTGCCGGGACAACCCTTAGCAATCAGCCCCAGCATTTT. It translates to CASSFAGTTLSNQPQHF.

This clonotype was counted at least ten times. This chain links TRBV2 with TRBJ1-2; D is ambiguous. Germline V CDR1 and CDR2: SNHLY, FYNNEI. The CDR3 spans 15 residues. V was pared by 1 base and J by 5 bases, with 14 bases between. This CDR3 reads CASSEGEGAMYGYTF. CDR3 DNA: TGTGCCAGCAGTGAAGGGGAGGGCGCGATGTATGGCTACACCTTC. Drawing the rest from reference TRBV2 and TRBJ1-2, the complete variable domain is EPEVTQTPSHQVTQMGQEVILRCVPISNHLYFYWYRQILGQKVEFLVSFYNNEISEKSEIFDDQFSVERPDGSNFTLKIRSTKLEDSAMYFCASSEGEGAMYGYTFGSGTRLTVV.

This clonotype occurred a few times. The V and J genes are TRBV7-2 and TRBJ1-1; 8 bases fit TRBD1. The CDR3 length is 16 residues. V shed 8 bases, J shed 1 base, and the junction held 12 bases outside the gene matches. CDR1 and CDR2 (germline): SGHTA, FQGNSA. CDR3 bases: TGTGCCAGCGGAGCCAGGGGGCCTCCAGGGAACACTGAAGCTTTCTTT. Protein sequence: CASGARGPPGNTEAFF.

In its sample, this clonotype was seen a few times. This sequence joins TRBV29-1 and TRBJ1-1, with D perhaps TRBD1 (6 bases). Germline V CDR1 and CDR2: SQVTM, ANQGSEA. The CDR3 totals 11 residues. V was trimmed by 7 bases and J by 5 bases, leaving 11 bases between them. The chain's CDR3 is CSALQGTEAFF. CDR3 DNA: TGCAGCGCTCTACAGGGTACTGAAGCTTTCTTT.

This clonotype was seen repeatedly, ten times or more. The J gene is TRBJ1-2, the V gene TRBV6-1, with TRBD1 identical over 7 bases. Germline CDR1 MNHNS, CDR2 SASEGT. The CDR3 has 14 residues. J gave up 4 bases and V 3 bases, and 5 bases lay outside the gene matches. CDR3 DNA sequence: TGTGCCAGCAGTGAGGGACAGCGCTCCTATGGCTACACCTTC. It yields the protein CASSEGQRSYGYTF.

This clonotype came up a few times. The rearrangement uses TRBV6-6 and TRBJ1-5; tentative D call: TRBD1 (6 bases). Trimming took off 5 bases at V and 2 bases at J, with 19 bases between the two ends. The length of the CDR3 is 17 residues. Germline V lookup: CDR1 MNHNY, CDR2 SVGAGI (reference sequence). Here the CDR3 reads CASSLAGGKGGNQPQHF. The CDR3 DNA reads as TGTGCCAGCAGTCTAGCGGGGGGCAAGGGAGGCAATCAGCCCCAGCATTTT.

On this clonotype: One junction end does not reproduce the germline sequence, and a read error may be involved. The J gene is TRBJ2-5, the V gene TRBV27; TRBD2 matches 8 bases. CDR3 length equals 13 residues. Per the germline V gene, CDR1 is MNHEY and CDR2 is SMNVEV (reference sequence). CDR3 sequence (DNA): TGCGAACCATCTCGAGCGGGAGTTCAGACCCAGTACTTC. Its translation is CEPSRAGVQTQYF.

The table lists this clonotype with a few counts. The chain employs TRBV6-1 and TRBJ1-1; TRBD1 is a possible D gene (5 bases). Per germline, CDR1 MNHNS and CDR2 SASEGT. Trimming cost V 5 bases and J 9 bases, with 10 bases left between them. The CDR3 has 11 residues. In DNA form, the CDR3 reads TGTGCCAGCAGTACCCGGGGGAAAGCTTTCTTT. It specifies CASSTRGKAFF.

The gene calls are TRBV24-1 and TRBJ2-2, with D hard to call. Per the germline V gene, CDR1 is KGHDR and CDR2 is SFDVKD. Trimming cost V 1 base and J 7 bases, with 3 bases left between them. The CDR3 consists of 12 residues. The CDR3 region has the DNA TGTGCCACCAGTGATTTTATCGGGGAGCTGTTTTTT. This codes for CATSDFIGELFF.